This T cell receptor beta chain was captured by sequencing in a study of cytomegalovirus exposure and HLA in healthy donors. Broader study findings: The study found most TCR sequences rare, yet found some public TCRs in many donors. Roughly uniform sequencing depth across donors was assumed, possibly incorrectly.

Of note for this clone: Antigen: not known.

PCR was performed using 60 Vbeta and 13 Jbeta primers. Profiling relied on immunoSEQ multiplex PCR, and the TCRdb table lists in-frame clones only, not all of them. The sample lists 220,000 or so clones; roughly 84% were seen once. V shed 7 bases and J 6 bases; nucleotides not matched to a gene: 4. Germline CDR1 is MNHEY and CDR2 is SMNVEV (reference sequence). There are 13 residues in the CDR3. The gene calls are TRBV27 and TRBJ2-2; 8 bases align to TRBD1. The receptor was isolated from a man over 45 in good health and CMV-seronegative. The sample was PBMCs. The CDR3 sequence: CASKGQGAGELFF. CDR3 nucleotides: TGTGCCAGCAAAGGACAGGGCGCCGGGGAGCTGTTTTTT.